One and the same sample provided the 25 T cell receptor beta chains below, sequenced in a study of PD-1 blockade in classical Hodgkin lymphoma. The protocol was immunoSEQ multiplex PCR, while the TCRdb copy is restricted to in-frame clones and leaves out a portion. There are more than 50,000 clones in the sample; about two thirds occur only once, and approximately 9% lies in the top ten. All trial patients relapsed after autologous stem cell transplantation. The input for sequencing was peripheral blood mononuclear cells (PBMCs), taken before the second cycle of nivolumab. All receptors come from a human donor with classical Hodgkin lymphoma.

The CDR3 nucleotides are TGTGCCAGCAGTAACCAGGGCCCGCTCAAAAACATTCAGTACTTC. Translating gives CASSNQGPLKNIQYF. V usage is TRBV27 and J usage is TRBJ2-4; D might be TRBD1 (5 bases). This CDR3 has 15 residues. Germline V gives CDR1 MNHEY, CDR2 SMNVEV (reference sequence). V shed 5 bases and J shed 3 bases, with 14 bases lying between them.

This clone was observed a few times. The rearrangement joins TRBV7-9 to TRBJ1-1; D remains ambiguous. In germline, CDR1 is SEHNR, CDR2 FQNEAQ (reference sequence). This CDR3 is built from 12 residues. V was trimmed by 5 bases and J by 5 bases, leaving 9 bases between them. The DNA for the CDR3 is TGTGCCAGCAGCCTAGGGCTGACTGAAGCTTTCTTT. This translates into CASSLGLTEAFF. Full variable domain (rest looked up from reference TRBV7-9 and TRBJ1-1): DTGVSQNPRHKITKRGQNVTFRCDPISEHNRLYWYRQTLGQGPEFLTYFQNEAQLEKSRLLSDRFSAERPKGSFSTLEIQRTEQGDSAMYLCASSLGLTEAFFGQGTRLTVV.

V and J are TRBV12-5 and TRBJ1-5, with 10 bases lining up with TRBD1. The CDR3 is 15 amino acids. CDR1 is LGHNT and CDR2 is FRNRAP in the germline V gene. V dropped 5 bases and J dropped 4; count of bases not matched to a gene: 5. The CDR3 DNA reads TGTGCTAGTGGTCCCGGGACAGGGGCAAATCAGCCCCAGCATTTT. This encodes CASGPGTGANQPQHF.

CDR3 amino acids: CASSYGQLGSYGYTF. The CDR3 bases are TGTGCCAGCAGTTACGGACAGCTAGGATCCTATGGCTACACCTTC. The gene calls are TRBV6-5 and TRBJ1-2; tentative D call: TRBD1 (6 bases). Germline V gene data show CDR1 as MNHEY and CDR2 as SVGAGI. Between the trimmed V and J ends, which lost 2 bases and 4 bases, there was a span of 14 bases. The CDR3 runs to 15 residues.

The chain carries TRBV30 and TRBJ2-7; possibly TRBD1 or TRBD2 for D (5 bases each). This CDR3 spans 13 amino acids. Germline V lookup: CDR1 GTSNPN, CDR2 SVGIG (reference sequence). The ends were cut back, 0 bases at V and 3 bases at J, with 9 bases in the middle. CDR3 residues: CAWSVGAGYEQYF. The DNA for the CDR3 is TGTGCCTGGAGTGTAGGGGCGGGCTACGAGCAGTACTTC.

The chain links TRBV4-2 to TRBJ1-5; the D is unclear. Germline V CDR1 and CDR2: LGHNA, YNFKEQ. This CDR3 contains 15 residues. V dropped 2 bases and J dropped 0 bases, with 8 bases sitting between them. CDR3 sequence (DNA): TGTGCCAGCAGCCAACGCGACGGTAGCAATCAGCCCCAGCATTTT. This encodes CASSQRDGSNQPQHF.

The chain uses TRBV19 and TRBJ2-6; D is uncertain. Germline V gene data show CDR1 as LNHDA and CDR2 as SQIVND (reference sequence). The V and J ends lost 6 bases and 2 bases respectively, with 8 bases between them. The CDR3 runs to 14 residues. This CDR3 reads CASSLAPGANVLTF. DNA of the CDR3: TGTGCCAGTAGCCTTGCCCCTGGGGCCAACGTCCTGACTTTC.

The chain has TRBV5-1 and TRBJ1-3; no clear D gene. Trimming shortened V by 0 bases and J by 0 bases, and 7 bases separated the two germline ends. In germline, CDR1 is SGHRS, CDR2 YFSETQ. This CDR3 spans 15 amino acids. The DNA of the CDR3 is TGCGCCAGCAGCTTGGGCAGTTCCTCTGGAAACACCATATATTTT. Protein product: CASSLGSSSGNTIYF.

The rearrangement links TRBV5-4 to TRBJ1-3; D is ambiguous. Germline V lookup: CDR1 SGHNT, CDR2 YYREEE (reference sequence). Trimming removed 3 bases from V and 0 bases from J, with 13 bases in between. The CDR3 contains 16 residues. CDR3 residues: CASSSGGPSSGNTIYF. The DNA for the CDR3 is TGTGCCAGCAGCTCCGGAGGTCCTTCCTCTGGAAACACCATATATTTT.

The V call is TRBV19, the J call TRBJ2-7; D unclear. Per germline, CDR1 LNHDA and CDR2 SQIVND (reference sequence). V was pared by 4 bases and J by 0 bases, with 7 bases between. The CDR3 loop spans 13 amino acids. CDR3 bases: TGTGCCAGTAGTAGAGAAAGCTCCTACGAGCAGTACTTC. Encoded protein: CASSRESSYEQYF.

The CDR3 DNA is TGTGCCAGCAGCCAAGGTGCGGGGGGTAGCAATCAGCCCCAGCATTTT. Amino acids: CASSQGAGGSNQPQHF. The chain employs TRBV4-2 and TRBJ1-5; D possibly corresponds to TRBD1 (5 bases). This CDR3 has 16 amino acids. V lost 1 base to trimming and J lost 0 bases, with 10 bases between them. In germline, CDR1 is LGHNA, CDR2 YNFKEQ.

This clone came up a few times. The junction does not match germline at one end; this may be a read error. This chain joins TRBV28 and TRBJ1-5; D is perhaps TRBD1 (6 bases). The germline CDR1 and CDR2 sequences are MDHEN and SYDVKM. The length of the CDR3 is 14 residues. CDR3 region: CASCLGQGRQPQHF. Written as DNA, the CDR3 is TGTGCCAGCTGTTTGGGGCAGGGGAGGCAGCCCCAGCATTTT.

This chain links TRBV14 with TRBJ2-7; 9 positions match TRBD1. Germline CDR1 is SGHDN and CDR2 is FVKESK. CDR3 length: 14 residues. Trimming cost V 4 bases and J 3 bases; bases outside gene matches: 4. In DNA form, the CDR3 reads TGTGCCAGCAGCCCTGACAGGGGGTTCTACGAGCAGTACTTC. Amino acids: CASSPDRGFYEQYF. Supplemented by reference TRBV14 and TRBJ2-7, the full variable domain reads EAGVTQFPSHSVIEKGQTVTLRCDPISGHDNLYWYRRVMGKEIKFLLHFVKESKQDESGMPNNRFLAERTGGTYSTLKVQPAELEDSGVYFCASSPDRGFYEQYFGPGTRLTVT.

This clone turned up a few times. The chain carries TRBV7-9 and TRBJ1-5; unclear D gene. The CDR3 extends over 13 amino acids. Germline V gene sequence: CDR1 SEHNR, CDR2 FQNEAQ (reference sequence). V was shortened by 7 bases and J by 0 bases, with 7 bases between the two germline ends. In nucleotides, the CDR3 is TGTGCCAGCAACCAAGGTAGCAATCAGCCCCAGCATTTT. Amino acids: CASNQGSNQPQHF.

The gene calls are TRBV7-6 and TRBJ2-7; TRBD1 matches 7 bases. The V gene end was trimmed by 5 bases and the J gene end by 3 bases; junction bases not matched to a gene: 7. This CDR3 region has 14 residues. The germline CDR1 and CDR2 sequences are SGHVS and FNYEAQ. The CDR3 loop reads CASSRSGQIYEQYF. In DNA form, the CDR3 reads TGTGCCAGCAGCCGCTCGGGACAGATCTACGAGCAGTACTTC.

The chain has TRBV4-2 and TRBJ2-2; TRBD2 matches at 7 bases. Per the germline V gene, CDR1 is LGHNA and CDR2 is YNFKEQ. The CDR3 covers 16 residues. J lost 5 bases, V lost 6 bases, and 12 bases had no gene match. CDR3 loop: CASSGEGGSTTGELFF. As DNA, the CDR3 is TGTGCCAGCAGTGGGGAAGGCGGGAGTACGACCGGGGAGCTGTTTTTT.

About this clone itself: This sample includes further DNA sequences coding for the same CDR3. The chain is built from TRBV5-1 and TRBJ1-2; D is unclear. The CDR3 is made up of 13 amino acids. Germline-derived CDR1 and CDR2 are SGHRS and YFSETQ. Trimming stripped 5 bases from V and 0 bases from J, with 8 bases between. The CDR3 loop reads CASRREANYGYTF. Written as DNA, the CDR3 is TGCGCCAGCAGGAGGGAGGCTAACTATGGCTACACCTTC.

In nucleotides, the CDR3 is TGTGCCAGCAGCCAAGGTCTGTCGTGGGGGGGAGGAGAGACCCAGTACTTC. This translates into CASSQGLSWGGGETQYF. This chain joins TRBV4-2 and TRBJ2-5, with 7 bases that match TRBD2. Germline-derived CDR1 and CDR2 are LGHNA and YNFKEQ. Unmatched junction bases numbered 12, after V lost 1 base and J lost 4 bases. The CDR3 totals 17 residues.

V is TRBV5-5 and J is TRBJ1-6; D is uncertain. Deletions cut 0 bases from V and 8 bases from J, with 15 bases between. Per germline, CDR1 SGHKS and CDR2 YYEKEE (reference sequence). This CDR3 region has 16 residues. CDR3 loop: CASSLGSGGAYSPLHF. The CDR3 bases are TGTGCCAGCAGCTTGGGATCAGGAGGAGCGTATTCACCCCTCCACTTT.

V and J are TRBV5-1 and TRBJ2-3; a possible D gene is TRBD1 (5 bases). The CDR3 consists of 15 residues. The V gene lost 7 bases and the J gene lost 5 bases, with 20 bases spanning the gap. The germline V gene has CDR1 SGHRS and CDR2 YFSETQ. The CDR3 here is CASAQAGPPGDTQYF. In DNA form, the CDR3 reads TGCGCCAGCGCACAGGCAGGTCCCCCCGGAGATACGCAGTATTTT.

V is TRBV11-2 and J is TRBJ2-2, with D unresolved. The CDR3 extends over 15 amino acids. In germline, CDR1 is SGHAT, CDR2 FQNNGV. Trimming shortened V by 5 bases and J by 5 bases, and 15 bases separated the two germline ends. CDR3 region: CASSLYLTLTGELFF. CDR3 DNA sequence: TGTGCCAGCAGCCTGTACTTGACATTAACCGGGGAGCTGTTTTTT.

CDR3: CASSQDKGARTEAFF. As DNA, the CDR3 is TGTGCCAGCAGCCAAGATAAGGGGGCGCGGACTGAAGCTTTCTTT. This chain joins TRBV14 and TRBJ1-1, with 7 positions matching TRBD1. Germline V gene data show CDR1 as SGHDN and CDR2 as FVKESK. J lost 5 bases, V lost 0 bases, and 6 bases had no gene match. This CDR3 comprises 15 residues.

The rearrangement links TRBV2 to TRBJ1-4, with D uncertain. Germline CDR1 SNHLY, CDR2 FYNNEI. The CDR3 sequence is 16 residues long. The V end lost 3 bases, the J end lost 0 bases, and 11 bases lay between the germline ends. CDR3 loop: CASSEFLQSTNEKLFF. CDR3 coding DNA: TGTGCCAGCAGTGAGTTCCTCCAGTCAACTAATGAAAAACTGTTTTTT.

The chain uses TRBV6-5 and TRBJ1-1; tentative D call: TRBD1 (6 bases). Between the trimmed V and J ends, which lost 3 bases and 10 bases, there was a span of 21 bases. Germline V gives CDR1 MNHEY, CDR2 SVGAGI. The CDR3 consists of 15 residues. The CDR3 sequence is CASSYPPRTDFLAFF. CDR3 coding DNA: TGTGCCAGCAGTTATCCCCCCCGGACAGATTTTTTAGCTTTCTTT.

A few counts support this clone. The chain recombines TRBV18 with TRBJ2-7, with D unresolved. There are 17 residues in the CDR3. V gave up 0 bases and J gave up 0 bases, with 15 bases separating them. The germline CDR1 and CDR2 sequences are KGHSH and LQKENI. CDR3: CASSPPGLWAVSYEQYF. In nucleotides, the CDR3 is TGTGCCAGCTCACCACCGGGTTTATGGGCCGTCTCCTACGAGCAGTACTTC.